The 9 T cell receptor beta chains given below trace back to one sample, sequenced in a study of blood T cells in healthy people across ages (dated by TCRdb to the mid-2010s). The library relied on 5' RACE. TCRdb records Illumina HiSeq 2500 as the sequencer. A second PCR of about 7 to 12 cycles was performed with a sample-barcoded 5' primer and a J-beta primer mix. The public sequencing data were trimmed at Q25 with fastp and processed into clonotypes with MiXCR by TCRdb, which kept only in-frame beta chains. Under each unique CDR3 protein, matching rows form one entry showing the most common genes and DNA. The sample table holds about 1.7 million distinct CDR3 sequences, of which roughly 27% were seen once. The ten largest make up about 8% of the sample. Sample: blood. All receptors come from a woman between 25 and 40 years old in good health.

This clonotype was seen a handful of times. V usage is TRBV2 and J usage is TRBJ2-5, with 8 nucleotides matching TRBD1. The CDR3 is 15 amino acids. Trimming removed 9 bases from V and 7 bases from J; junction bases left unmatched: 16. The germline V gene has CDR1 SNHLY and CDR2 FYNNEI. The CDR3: CASLTSGTGIGTQYF. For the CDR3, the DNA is TGTGCCAGTCTAACTTCCGGGACAGGTATAGGGACCCAGTACTTC.

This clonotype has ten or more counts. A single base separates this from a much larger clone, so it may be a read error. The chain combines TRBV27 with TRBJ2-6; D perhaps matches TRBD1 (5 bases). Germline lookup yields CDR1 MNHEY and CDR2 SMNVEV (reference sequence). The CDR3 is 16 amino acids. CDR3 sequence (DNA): TGTGCCAGCAGTCTCGACGGCTCGACTGGGGCCAACGTCCGGACTTTC. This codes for CASSLDGSTGANVRTF.

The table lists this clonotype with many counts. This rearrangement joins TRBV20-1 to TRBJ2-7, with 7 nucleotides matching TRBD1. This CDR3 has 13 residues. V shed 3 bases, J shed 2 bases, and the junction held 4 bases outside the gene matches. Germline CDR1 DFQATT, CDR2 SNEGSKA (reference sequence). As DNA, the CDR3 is TGCAGTGCTAGGAAGACAGGGACCTACGAGCAGTACTTC. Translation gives CSARKTGTYEQYF.

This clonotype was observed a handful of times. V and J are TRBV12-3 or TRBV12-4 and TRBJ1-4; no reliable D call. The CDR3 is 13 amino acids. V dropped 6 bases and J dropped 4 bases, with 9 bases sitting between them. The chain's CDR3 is CASRRWDNEKLFF. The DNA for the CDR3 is TGTGCCAGCAGGCGATGGGATAATGAAAAACTGTTTTTT.

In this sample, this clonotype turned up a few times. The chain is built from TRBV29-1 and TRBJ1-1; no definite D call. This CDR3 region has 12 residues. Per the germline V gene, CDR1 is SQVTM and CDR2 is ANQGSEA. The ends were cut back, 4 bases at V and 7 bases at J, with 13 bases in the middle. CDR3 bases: TGCAGCGTTGCCTCTCAGCTGCTTGAAGCTTTCTTT. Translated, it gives CSVASQLLEAFF.

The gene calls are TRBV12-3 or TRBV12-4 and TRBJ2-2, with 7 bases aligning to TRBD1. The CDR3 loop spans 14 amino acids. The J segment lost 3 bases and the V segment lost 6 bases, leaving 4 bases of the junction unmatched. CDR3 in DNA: TGTGCCAGCAGATCGACAGGGTACACCGGGGAGCTGTTTTTT. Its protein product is CASRSTGYTGELFF.

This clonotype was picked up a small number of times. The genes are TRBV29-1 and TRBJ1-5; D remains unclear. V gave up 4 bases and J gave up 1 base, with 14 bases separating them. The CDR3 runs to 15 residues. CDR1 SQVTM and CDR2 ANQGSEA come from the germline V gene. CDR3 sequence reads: CSVAASGMSNQPQHF. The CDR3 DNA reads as TGCAGCGTTGCGGCATCCGGGATGAGCAATCAGCCCCAGCATTTT.

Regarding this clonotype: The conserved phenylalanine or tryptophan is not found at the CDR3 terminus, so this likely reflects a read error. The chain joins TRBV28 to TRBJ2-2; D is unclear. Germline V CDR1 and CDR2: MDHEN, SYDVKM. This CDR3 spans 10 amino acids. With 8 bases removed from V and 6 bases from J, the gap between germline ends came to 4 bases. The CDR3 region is CASGAGELFL. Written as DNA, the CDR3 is TGTGCCAGCGGGGCCGGGGAGCTGTTTTTG.

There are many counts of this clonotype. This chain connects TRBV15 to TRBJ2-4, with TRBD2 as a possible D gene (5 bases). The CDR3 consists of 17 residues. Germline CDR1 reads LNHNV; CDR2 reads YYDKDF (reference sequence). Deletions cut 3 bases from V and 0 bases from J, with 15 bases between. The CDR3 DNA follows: TGTGCCACCAGCAGGGAGACTATCCGCTTAGCCAAAAACATTCAGTACTTC. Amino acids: CATSRETIRLAKNIQYF.